Below, one TCR beta chain is given with its context. Other DNA variants within this sample encode the same CDR3. The data originate from a study of blood T cell repertoires in COVID-19. V was shortened by 1 base and J by 7 bases, with 2 bases between the two germline ends. The CDR3 consists of 12 residues. Germline CDR1 MDHEN, CDR2 SYDVKM. In the original analysis: Reference gene primer amplification gave estimated nucleated cell counts. Measured with immunoSEQ multiplex PCR; TCRdb has only the in-frame clones, and not every one. That table furnishes V, J and clone size, whereas the DNA furnished D and trimming. The sample carries 200,000 to 250,000 clones, about 80% recorded once.

This receptor was obtained from a man at least 80 years old with acute or convalescent COVID-19. The V and J genes are TRBV28 and TRBJ1-6; D unclear. The material sequenced was peripheral blood. The DNA of the CDR3 is TGTGCCAGCAGTTTATTAAATTCACCCCTCCACTTT. Translating it yields CASSLLNSPLHF.